The 9 T cell receptor beta chains listed next were all sequenced from one sample in a study of vaccination effects on CD4 cells after COVID-19. Antigen-specific CD4+ T cells expanded by the ViraFEST assay with viral peptide pools were then sequenced. Investigators separated out CD4+ T cells once 10 days of culture had passed. No vaccinee had earlier SARS-CoV-2 infection, and nucleocapsid antibodies were negative. Antigens of these TCRs are unknown. Assay: immunoSEQ multiplex PCR; the TCRdb copy retains only in-frame clones and omits some. The data contain 28,000 or so clones, approximately 72% of them singletons. The starting material was CD4+ T cells from PBMCs cultured with SARS-CoV-2 spike peptides, obtained before COVID-19 vaccination. Every receptor here comes from a human donor who received a COVID-19 vaccine.

The V call is TRBV7-8, the J call TRBJ2-2, with 14 bases matching TRBD2. V shed 6 bases, J shed 5 bases, and the junction held 8 bases outside the gene matches. This CDR3 comprises 17 residues. Germline assignment: CDR1 SGHVS and CDR2 FQNEAQ. The CDR3 coding sequence is TGTGCCAGCAGACCGACTAGCGGGGGGGCCTGGACCGGGGAGCTGTTTTTT. It translates to CASRPTSGGAWTGELFF.

Only a few counts were recorded for this clone. The J gene is TRBJ1-1, the V gene TRBV19; D is perhaps TRBD1 (5 bases). There are 13 residues in the CDR3. V lost 6 bases and J lost 2, with 10 bases in between. Germline loops: CDR1 LNHDA, CDR2 SQIVND (reference sequence). CDR3 protein: CASRRDGNTEAFF. Here the CDR3 DNA reads TGTGCCAGTAGACGGGACGGCAACACTGAAGCTTTCTTT.

The CDR3 sequence: CASSVGQGVEKLFF. Here the CDR3 DNA reads TGCGCCAGCAGCGTTGGACAGGGGGTCGAAAAACTGTTTTTT. The genes are TRBV5-1 and TRBJ1-4; 10 bases line up with TRBD1. V trimming: 4 bases; J trimming: 8 bases; junction bases outside the gene matches: 5. The germline CDR1 and CDR2 sequences are SGHRS and YFSETQ. This CDR3 comprises 14 residues.

This chain uses TRBV6-5 with TRBJ1-2, with D possibly TRBD1 on 5 matching bases. This CDR3 is built from 14 residues. V shed 0 bases and J shed 3 bases, with 8 bases lying between them. Looked up from germline, CDR1 is MNHEY and CDR2 is SVGAGI. The CDR3 is CASSYSGTDYGYTF. CDR3 DNA: TGTGCCAGCAGTTACTCAGGGACGGACTATGGCTACACCTTC.

Concerning this clone: The junction departs from the called germline gene at one end, perhaps through a read error. The chain combines TRBV24-1 with TRBJ2-3; 8 nucleotides match TRBD2. Germline lookup yields CDR1 KGHDR and CDR2 SFDVKD. The CDR3 runs to 13 residues. CDR3: CATTGGGTDTQYF. The CDR3 region has the DNA TGTGCTACCACTGGCGGGGGGACAGATACGCAGTATTTT.

Of note for this clone: Different DNA sequences within this sample yield the same CDR3. V and J are TRBV2 and TRBJ1-5; unclear D gene. V lost 3 bases, J lost 0 bases, and 9 bases lay in between. The CDR3 consists of 15 residues. Germline assignment: CDR1 SNHLY and CDR2 FYNNEI. The CDR3 DNA sequence: TGTGCCAGCAGTGATCGGGGAATTAGCAATCAGCCCCAGCATTTT. This codes for CASSDRGISNQPQHF.

This clone was recorded a few times. The chain couples TRBV7-9 to TRBJ2-3, with TRBD2 as a possible D gene (6 bases). Trimming stripped 3 bases from V and 2 bases from J, with 12 bases between. The CDR3 spans 15 residues. Germline assignment: CDR1 SEHNR and CDR2 FQNEAQ (reference sequence). The CDR3 loop is CASSFMGEATDTQYF. The DNA for the CDR3 is TGTGCCAGCAGCTTCATGGGGGAGGCCACAGATACGCAGTATTTT.

The CDR3 is CASSPLGRGGTEQFF. In nucleotides, the CDR3 is TGTGCCAGCAGTCCATTAGGGCGGGGGGGTACTGAGCAGTTCTTC. V is TRBV27 and J is TRBJ2-1; 9 bases fit TRBD2. V was clipped by 5 bases and J by 9 bases; unmatched bases: 11. The CDR3 spans 15 residues. CDR1 is MNHEY, CDR2 SMNVEV, per germline (reference sequence).

This clone was counted a few times. The chain has TRBV5-1 and TRBJ2-7; 7 positions agree with TRBD1. The CDR3 is 14 residues long. CDR1 SGHRS and CDR2 YFSETQ come from the germline V gene. Trimming took 3 bases from V and 3 from J; bases not matched to a gene: 6. CDR3 in amino acids: CASSSSGQNYEQYF. CDR3 DNA sequence: TGCGCCAGCAGCTCATCGGGACAGAACTACGAGCAGTACTTC.